This T cell receptor (beta chain) was sequenced in a study of Graves' ophthalmopathy and Graves' hyperthyroidism. General study findings and limits: Blood also contained most of the expanded thyroid clonotypes above 0.001 frequency.

As regards this clonotype: The antigen remains undetermined.

The V gene's germline CDR1 is SNHLY and CDR2 FYNNEI. The CDR3 has 15 residues. V dropped 1 base and J dropped 5; count of bases not matched to a gene: 4. Amplified TCR beta CDR3 regions were obtained using RNA transcripts as template. RT-PCR in the first round used HTBI primers; a second-round multiplex PCR followed. TCRdb re-analysed the multiplex PCR reads in MiXCR, keeping a single row per CDR3 protein. The data hold 200,000 to 250,000 distinct CDR3 sequences, with about 32% observed a single time. The sample taken for sequencing was peripheral blood. This clonotype originated in a man in his forties or fifties with Graves' ophthalmopathy. The chain is built from TRBV2 and TRBJ1-1; 10 bases line up with TRBD1. This CDR3 reads CASSEGDRGGTEAFF. The CDR3 DNA is TGTGCCAGCAGTGAAGGGGACAGGGGAGGGACTGAAGCTTTCTTT.